The present T cell receptor beta chain was sequenced within a study of CD8+ T cells in alopecia areata. Study-wide results and limits: Researchers report lesional scalp, most notably alopecia totalis/universalis, outstripped normal scalp in clonality.

Comment on this clone: Its antigen is unknown.

In germline, CDR1 is MNHEY, CDR2 SMNVEV (reference sequence). The CDR3 is made up of 13 amino acids. With 5 bases clipped from V and 7 bases from J, the junction kept 8 bases outside the gene matches. Stated treatment: oral pan-JAK inhibitor, 5-10 mg twice daily. Reverse transcribed after extraction, RNA yielded cDNA as the sequencing template. The protocol was immunoSEQ multiplex PCR, while the TCRdb copy is restricted to in-frame clones and leaves out a portion. Counted here are about 140,000 clones, roughly 80% occurring once; the ten biggest clones make up roughly 25%. The TCR was taken from a human donor with alopecia areata. The chain joins TRBV27 to TRBJ2-7, with TRBD1 matching over 7 bases. The material sequenced was CD8+ T cells sorted from blood, taken at week 4, from a patient treated with tofacitinib. The CDR3 region is CASSGPAGGEQYF. The CDR3 coding sequence is TGTGCCAGCAGTGGTCCCGCAGGGGGAGAGCAGTACTTC.